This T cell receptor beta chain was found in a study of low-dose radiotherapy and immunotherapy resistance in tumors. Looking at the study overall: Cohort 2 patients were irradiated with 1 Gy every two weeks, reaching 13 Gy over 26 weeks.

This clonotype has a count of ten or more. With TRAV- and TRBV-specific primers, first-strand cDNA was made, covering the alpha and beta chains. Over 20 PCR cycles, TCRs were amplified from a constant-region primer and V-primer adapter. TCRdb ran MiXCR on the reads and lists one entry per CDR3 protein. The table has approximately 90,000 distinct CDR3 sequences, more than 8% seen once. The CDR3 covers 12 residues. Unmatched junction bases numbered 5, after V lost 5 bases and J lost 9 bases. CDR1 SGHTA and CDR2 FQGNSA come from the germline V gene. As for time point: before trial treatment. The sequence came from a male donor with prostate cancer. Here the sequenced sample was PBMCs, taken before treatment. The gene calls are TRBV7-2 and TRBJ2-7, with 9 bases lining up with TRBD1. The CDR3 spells CASSRDRVRQYF. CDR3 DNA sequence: TGTGCCAGCAGCCGGGACAGGGTACGGCAGTACTTC.